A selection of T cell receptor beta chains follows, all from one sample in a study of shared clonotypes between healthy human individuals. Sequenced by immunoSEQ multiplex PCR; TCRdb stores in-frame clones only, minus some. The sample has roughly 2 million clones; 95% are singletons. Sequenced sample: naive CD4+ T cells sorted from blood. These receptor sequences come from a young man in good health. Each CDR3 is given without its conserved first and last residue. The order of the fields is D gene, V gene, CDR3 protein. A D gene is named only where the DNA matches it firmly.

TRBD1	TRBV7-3	ASSLSGTGAYNEQF
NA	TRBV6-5	ASSYSITTLGSPLH
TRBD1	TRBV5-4	ASRGQGSYEQY
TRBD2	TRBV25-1	ASSESSGGPPETQY
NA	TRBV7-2	ASSSNSYEQY
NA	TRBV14	ASSRPGSSYNSPLH
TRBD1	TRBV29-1	SACSWGQGEPNYGYT
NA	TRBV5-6	ASSLAYGPTDTQY
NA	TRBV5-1	ASSLIFRGTNTGELF
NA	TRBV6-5	ASSNPGGPQH
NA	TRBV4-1	ASSQGEQTSTDTQY
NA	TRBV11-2	ASSRRGADSTDTQY
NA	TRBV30	AWSVRRPETQY
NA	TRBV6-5	ASGSSYNSPLH
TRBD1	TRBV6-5	ASSFQGVYNEQF
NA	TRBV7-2	ASSLGVGISNQPQH
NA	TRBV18	ASSPPIGLQNNEQF
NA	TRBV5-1	ASSLGSGGTQY
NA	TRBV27	ASSFRGETQY
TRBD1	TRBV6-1	ASIWDRDSPLH
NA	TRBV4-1	ASSETDRLNTEAF
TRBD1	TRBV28	ASSSEGALGNQPQH
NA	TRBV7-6	ASSLGGYSYNEQF
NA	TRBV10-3	ATKPGRNTGELF
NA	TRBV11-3	ASSLDGGADTEAF
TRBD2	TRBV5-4	ASSLGAREGSHTQY
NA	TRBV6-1	ASSEAFNQPQH
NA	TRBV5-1	ASSLAGQAEAF
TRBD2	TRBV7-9	ASSSLTSGTYNEQF
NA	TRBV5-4	ASSLVGASGYT
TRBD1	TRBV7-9	ASSSTGAPGETQY
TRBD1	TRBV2	ASRMGDSQNQPQH
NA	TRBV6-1	ASSEVITPAREKLF
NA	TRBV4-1	ASSRSGDTFRTDTQY
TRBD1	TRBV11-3	ASSPGTGRARPANTQY
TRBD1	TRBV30	AWSQGATDTQY
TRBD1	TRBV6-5	ASSPGDRRTPEAF
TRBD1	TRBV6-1	ASILGQGDQPQH
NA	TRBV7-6	ASSLGPSTRHEQF
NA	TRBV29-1	SVGGAGTEAF
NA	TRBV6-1	ASSVSNLMNTEAF
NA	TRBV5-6	ASSLNTGELF
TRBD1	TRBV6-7	ASSLTDRVGDQPQH
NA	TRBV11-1	ASSLRGVAGNTIY
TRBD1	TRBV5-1	ASRTGGVGTDTQY
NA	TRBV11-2	ASSLDRGPITEGYEQY
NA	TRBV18	ASSPSGNQPQH
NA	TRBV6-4	ASSDSRHTGELF